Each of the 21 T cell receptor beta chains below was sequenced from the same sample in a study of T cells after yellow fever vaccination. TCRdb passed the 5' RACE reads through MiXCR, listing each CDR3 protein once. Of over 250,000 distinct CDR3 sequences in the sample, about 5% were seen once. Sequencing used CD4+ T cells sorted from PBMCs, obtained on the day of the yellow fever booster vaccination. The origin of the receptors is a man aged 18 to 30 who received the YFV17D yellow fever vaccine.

DNA of the CDR3: TGTGCCAGCAGCTTAGCACCGGGACAGGGGGAGACCCAGTACTTC. This gives the protein CASSLAPGQGETQYF. The V call is TRBV7-2, the J call TRBJ2-5; 10 bases line up with TRBD1. Unmatched junction bases numbered 3, after V lost 0 bases and J lost 5 bases. CDR3 size: 15 residues. CDR1 and CDR2 (germline): SGHTA, FQGNSA.

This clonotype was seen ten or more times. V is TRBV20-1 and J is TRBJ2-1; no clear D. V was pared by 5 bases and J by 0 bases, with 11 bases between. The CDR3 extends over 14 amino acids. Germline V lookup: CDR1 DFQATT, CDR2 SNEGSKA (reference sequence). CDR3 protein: CSAQTFSSYNEQFF. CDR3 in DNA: TGCAGTGCTCAAACCTTTAGCTCCTACAATGAGCAGTTCTTC.

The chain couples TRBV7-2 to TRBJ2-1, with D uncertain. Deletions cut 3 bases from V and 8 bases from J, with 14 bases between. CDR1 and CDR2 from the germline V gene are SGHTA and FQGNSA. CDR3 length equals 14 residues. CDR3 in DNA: TGTGCCAGCAGCTTTTTGGGGATCTCATATGAGCAGTTCTTC. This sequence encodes CASSFLGISYEQFF.

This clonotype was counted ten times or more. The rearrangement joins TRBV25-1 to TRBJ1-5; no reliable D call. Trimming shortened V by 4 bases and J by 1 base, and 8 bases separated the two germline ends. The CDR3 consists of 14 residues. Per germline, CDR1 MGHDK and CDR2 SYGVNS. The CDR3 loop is CASSGVGSNQPQHF. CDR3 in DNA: TGTGCCAGCAGTGGCGTAGGGAGCAATCAGCCCCAGCATTTT.

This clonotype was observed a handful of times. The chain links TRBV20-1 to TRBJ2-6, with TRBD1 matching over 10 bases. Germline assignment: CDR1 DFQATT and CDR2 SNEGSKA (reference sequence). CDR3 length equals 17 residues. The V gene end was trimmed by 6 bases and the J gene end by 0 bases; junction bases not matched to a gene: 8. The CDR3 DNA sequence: TGCAGTGCCCGTGTGGGACAGGGGTCCTCTGGGGCCAACGTCCTGACTTTC. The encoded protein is CSARVGQGSSGANVLTF.

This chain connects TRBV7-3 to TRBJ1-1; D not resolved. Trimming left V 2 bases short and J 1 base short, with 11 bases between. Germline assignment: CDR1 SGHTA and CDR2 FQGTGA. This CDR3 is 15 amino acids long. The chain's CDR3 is CASSLGAGGNTEAFF. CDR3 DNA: TGTGCCAGCAGCTTAGGAGCAGGAGGGAACACTGAAGCTTTCTTT.

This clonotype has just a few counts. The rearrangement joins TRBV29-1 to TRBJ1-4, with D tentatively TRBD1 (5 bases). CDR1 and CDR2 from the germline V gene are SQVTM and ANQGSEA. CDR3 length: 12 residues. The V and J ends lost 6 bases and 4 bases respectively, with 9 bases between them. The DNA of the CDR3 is TGCAGCGTCCGGGGCCTTAATGAAAAACTGTTTTTT. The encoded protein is CSVRGLNEKLFF.

The chain's CDR3 is CASSSPGTGEQPQHF. The CDR3 nucleotides read TGTGCCAGCAGTTCCCCCGGGACAGGAGAACAGCCCCAGCATTTT. J is TRBJ1-5 and V is TRBV6-2 or TRBV6-3; 8 bases map to TRBD1. Germline-derived CDR1 and CDR2 are MNHEY and SVGEGT. The CDR3 is 15 amino acids. V gave up 4 bases and J gave up 7 bases; unmatched junction bases: 9.

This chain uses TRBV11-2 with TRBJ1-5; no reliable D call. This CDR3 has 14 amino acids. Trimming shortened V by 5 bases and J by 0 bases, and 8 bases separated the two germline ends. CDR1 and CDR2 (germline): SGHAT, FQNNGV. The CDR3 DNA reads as TGTGCCAGCAGCCCAGTCAATAGCAATCAGCCCCAGCATTTT. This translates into CASSPVNSNQPQHF.

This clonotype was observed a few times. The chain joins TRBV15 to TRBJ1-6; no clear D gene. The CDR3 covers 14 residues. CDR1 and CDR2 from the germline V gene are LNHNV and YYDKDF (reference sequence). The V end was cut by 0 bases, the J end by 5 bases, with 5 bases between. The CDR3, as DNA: TGTGCCACCAGCAGAGATCGGGATAATTCACCCCTCCACTTT. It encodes CATSRDRDNSPLHF.

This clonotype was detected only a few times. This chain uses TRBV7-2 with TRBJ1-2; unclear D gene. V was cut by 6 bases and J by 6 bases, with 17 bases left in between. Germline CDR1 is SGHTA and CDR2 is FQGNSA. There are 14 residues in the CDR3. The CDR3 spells CASRPSREGNGYTF. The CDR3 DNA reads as TGTGCCAGCAGACCTTCACGTGAGGGTAATGGCTACACCTTC.

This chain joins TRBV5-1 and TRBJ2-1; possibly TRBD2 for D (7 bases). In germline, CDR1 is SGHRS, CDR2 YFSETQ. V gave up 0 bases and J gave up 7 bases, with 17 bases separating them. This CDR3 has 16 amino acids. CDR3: CASSLGAGAAGNEQFF. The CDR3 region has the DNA TGCGCCAGCAGCTTGGGTGCGGGGGCTGCGGGGAATGAGCAGTTCTTC.

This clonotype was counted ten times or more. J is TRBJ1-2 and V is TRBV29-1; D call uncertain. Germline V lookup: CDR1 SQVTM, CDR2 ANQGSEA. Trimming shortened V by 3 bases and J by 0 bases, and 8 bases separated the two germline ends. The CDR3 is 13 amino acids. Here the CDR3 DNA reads TGCAGCGTTGAGTGGGGTACTAACTATGGCTACACCTTC. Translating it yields CSVEWGTNYGYTF.

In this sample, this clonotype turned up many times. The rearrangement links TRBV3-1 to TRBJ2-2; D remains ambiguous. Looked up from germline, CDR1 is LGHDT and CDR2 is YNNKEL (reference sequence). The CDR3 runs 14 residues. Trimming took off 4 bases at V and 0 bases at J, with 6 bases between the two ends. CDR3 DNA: TGTGCCAGCAGCCCCGGAGCGAACACCGGGGAGCTGTTTTTT. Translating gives CASSPGANTGELFF. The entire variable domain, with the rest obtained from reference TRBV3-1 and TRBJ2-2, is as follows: DTAVSQTPKYLVTQMGNDKSIKCEQNLGHDTMYWYKQDSKKFLKIMFSYNNKELIINETVPNRFSPKSPDKAHLNLHINSLELGDSAVYFCASSPGANTGELFFGEGSRLTVL.

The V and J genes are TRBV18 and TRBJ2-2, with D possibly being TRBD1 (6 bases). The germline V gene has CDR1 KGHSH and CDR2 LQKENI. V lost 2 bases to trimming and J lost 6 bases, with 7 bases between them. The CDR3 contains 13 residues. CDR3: CASSPRQAGELFF. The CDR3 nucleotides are TGTGCCAGCTCACCAAGACAGGCCGGGGAGCTGTTTTTT.

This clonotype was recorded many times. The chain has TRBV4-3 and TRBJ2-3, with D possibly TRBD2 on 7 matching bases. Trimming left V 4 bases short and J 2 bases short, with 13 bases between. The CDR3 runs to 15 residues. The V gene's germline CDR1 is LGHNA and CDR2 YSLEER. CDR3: CASSPGGGDTDTQYF. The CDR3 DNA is TGCGCCAGCAGCCCAGGAGGGGGGGACACAGATACGCAGTATTTT.

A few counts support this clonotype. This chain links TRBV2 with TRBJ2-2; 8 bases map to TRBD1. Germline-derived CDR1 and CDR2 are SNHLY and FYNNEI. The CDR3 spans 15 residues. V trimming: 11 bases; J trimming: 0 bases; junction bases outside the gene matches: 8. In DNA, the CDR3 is TGTGCCTCAGAGAGGGGACAGGCGAACACCGGGGAGCTGTTTTTT. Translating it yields CASERGQANTGELFF.

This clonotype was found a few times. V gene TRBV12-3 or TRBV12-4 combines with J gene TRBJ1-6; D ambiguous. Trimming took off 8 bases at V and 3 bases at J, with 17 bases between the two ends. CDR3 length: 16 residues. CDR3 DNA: TGTGCCAGCGGGAAGGGCAGTACCGGCTATAATTCACCCCTCCACTTT. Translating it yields CASGKGSTGYNSPLHF.

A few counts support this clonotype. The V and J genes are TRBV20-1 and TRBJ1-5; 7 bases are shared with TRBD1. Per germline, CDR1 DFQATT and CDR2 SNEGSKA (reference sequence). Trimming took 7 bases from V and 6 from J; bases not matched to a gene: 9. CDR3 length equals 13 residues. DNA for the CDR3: TGCAGTGGTGGCGAGGGGGCATCTCAGCCCCAGCATTTT. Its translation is CSGGEGASQPQHF.

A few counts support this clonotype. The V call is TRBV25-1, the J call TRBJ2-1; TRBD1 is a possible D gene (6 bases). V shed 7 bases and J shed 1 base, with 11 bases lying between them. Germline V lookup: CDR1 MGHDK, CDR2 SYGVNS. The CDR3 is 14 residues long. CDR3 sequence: CASTRDTSYNEQFF. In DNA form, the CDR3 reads TGTGCCAGCACCCGGGACACGTCCTACAATGAGCAGTTCTTC.

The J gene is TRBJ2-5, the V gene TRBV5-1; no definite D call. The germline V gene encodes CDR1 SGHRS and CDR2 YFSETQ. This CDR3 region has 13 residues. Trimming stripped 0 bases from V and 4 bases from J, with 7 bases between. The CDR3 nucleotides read TGCGCCAGCAGCTTGGAAGGCCCAGAGACCCAGTACTTC. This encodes CASSLEGPETQYF.